These T cell receptor beta chains were read from a single sample in a study of shared clonotypes between healthy human individuals. Generated by immunoSEQ multiplex PCR, the TCRdb table keeps only in-frame clones and is missing some. The repertoire holds over 950,000 clones, 60% to 85% seen once, with roughly 0.83% in the top ten. Sequenced: memory CD4+ T cells from PBMCs. The origin of the receptors is a young man in good health. Some clones in this sample may be carry-over from other donors' samples. CDR3s include the opening cysteine and the closing phenylalanine or tryptophan. D genes are given only for firm matches. Clone size is not always given. Where it is, it says once, few, many or a class for expanded clones.

j_gene	v_gene	abundance	d_gene	CDR3nt	CDR3aa
TRBJ2-5	TRBV9	.	TRBD2	TGTGCCAGCAGACCCCCCTTTGGGGAGGGCTCGGAGACCCAGTACTTC	CASRPPFGEGSETQYF
TRBJ2-7	TRBV28	once	TRBD2	TGTGCCACCGGACTAGCGGGACCCTACGAGCAGTACTTC	CATGLAGPYEQYF
TRBJ2-7	TRBV7-3	.	.	TGTGCCAGCAGCATAGGACCAGCGGCCTCCTACGAGCAGTACTTC	CASSIGPAASYEQYF
TRBJ1-4	TRBV6-5	.	.	TGTGCCAGCAGTTATCTCGGATTTAATGAAAAACTGTTTTTT	CASSYLGFNEKLFF
TRBJ2-1	TRBV5-4	.	.	TGTGCCAGCAGCGGGGACTCCGGCTCCTACAATGAGCAGTTCTTC	CASSGDSGSYNEQFF
TRBJ2-1	TRBV10-3	.	.	TGTGCCATCAGTGAGTTCACCGGCTACTCCTACAATGAGCAGTTCTTC	CAISEFTGYSYNEQFF
TRBJ1-1	TRBV28	.	.	TGTGCCAGCAGTCTACAGAAGGCTGAAGCTTTCTTT	CASSLQKAEAFF
TRBJ1-1	TRBV28	.	.	TGTGCCAGCAGTCCCTCGGATCTCGGCGGCACTGAAGCTTTCTTT	CASSPSDLGGTEAFF
TRBJ1-2	TRBV29-1	.	.	TGCAGCGTTGCAACAGCTGCAAACTATGGCTACACCTTC	CSVATAANYGYTF
TRBJ2-5	TRBV7-2	.	.	TGTGCCAGCAGCTCCACTATTCTCGAGACCCAGTACTTC	CASSSTILETQYF
TRBJ2-3	TRBV5-1	.	TRBD1	TGCGCCAGCAGCGAGCGGACAGGGCGAGGAACAGATACGCAGTATTTT	CASSERTGRGTDTQYF
TRBJ2-1	TRBV10-3	.	.	TGTGCCTCCATGGCAGGCATGGACAATGAGCAGTTCTTC	CASMAGMDNEQFF
TRBJ1-4	TRBV6-8	.	.	TGTGCCAGCAGTGAATTGACAGGCTCCGAAAAACTGTTTTTT	CASSELTGSEKLFF
TRBJ1-4	TRBV7-9	.	.	TGTGCCAGCAGCCTACCGGGCGCAACTAATGAAAAACTGTTTTTT	CASSLPGATNEKLFF
TRBJ1-2	TRBV2	few	TRBD1	TGTGCCAGCAGTTGGACAGGGCTTGGTGGCTACACCTTC	CASSWTGLGGYTF
TRBJ2-3	TRBV27	once	TRBD1	TGTGCCAGCAGTTCCCAACGGACAGGGTCGCCAGATACGCAGTATTTT	CASSSQRTGSPDTQYF
TRBJ2-7	TRBV11-2	.	.	TGTGCCAGCAGCTTACGGGTTCTCTGGTACTTC	CASSLRVLWYF
TRBJ2-7	TRBV4-1	.	.	TGCGCCAGCAGCCCCCTGGGTAAGCGGAAAGCCTCCTACGAGCAGTACTTC	CASSPLGKRKASYEQYF
TRBJ2-3	TRBV28	once	.	TGTGCCAGCAGTTCCCCGGGGGCCCTCACAGATACGCAGTATTTT	CASSSPGALTDTQYF
TRBJ1-1	TRBV6-5	.	.	TGCGCCGTACAGGCGAGGGGGGAAGCTTTCTTT	CAVQARGEAFF
TRBJ2-6	TRBV4-1	.	TRBD1	TGCGCCAGCAGCCAGATACAGGGGGTGAACTCTGGGGCCAACGTCCTGACTTTC	CASSQIQGVNSGANVLTF
TRBJ2-1	TRBV12-5	.	.	TGTGCTAGTGGTTTGGTAGGGGCAGGGCGCAATGAGCAGTTCTTC	CASGLVGAGRNEQFF
TRBJ1-2	TRBV7-9	.	.	TGTGCCAGCAGCGCCGCGGGGCGGGGGGCCTATGGCTACACCTTC	CASSAAGRGAYGYTF
TRBJ2-7	TRBV28	.	TRBD2	TGTGCCAGCAGTTTACCCCGGAGGAGACTAGCGGATTACGAGCAGTACTTC	CASSLPRRRLADYEQYF
TRBJ1-5	TRBV19	few	.	TGTGCCAGTAGTATATGGAGTAGCAATCAGCCCCAGCATTTT	CASSIWSSNQPQHF
TRBJ2-3	TRBV5-1	.	.	TGCGCCAGCAGCTTGGAGGGGGGACTGAGCTCAGATACGCAGTATTTT	CASSLEGGLSSDTQYF
TRBJ1-5	TRBV5-1	.	.	TGCGCCAGCAGTTCGGGGGACGGTGATAGCAATCAGCCCCAGCATTTT	CASSSGDGDSNQPQHF
TRBJ1-3	TRBV5-1	.	TRBD1	TGCGCCAGCAGCTTGGTACAGGGGGCTGGAAACACCATATATTTT	CASSLVQGAGNTIYF
TRBJ2-5	TRBV9	.	.	TGTGCCAGCAGCGTAGCCCCTCGGGCGGAGACCCAGTACTTC	CASSVAPRAETQYF
TRBJ2-1	TRBV7-8	few	.	TGTGCCAGCAGCCCCCCCAGGGAAAATGAGCAGTTCTTC	CASSPPRENEQFF
TRBJ1-1	TRBV6-6	.	.	TGTGCCAGCAGCCGGGATGCGACTGAAGCTTTCTTT	CASSRDATEAFF
TRBJ2-5	TRBV7-9	.	.	TGTGCCAGCAGCTTCACAGGGTTTGGGGAGACCCAGTACTTC	CASSFTGFGETQYF
TRBJ2-1	TRBV11-3	.	.	TGTGCCAGCAGCCCTAGCGTTCTTGAGCAGTTCTTC	CASSPSVLEQFF
TRBJ1-2	TRBV5-1	.	.	TGCGCCAGCAGGTCTCAGGGATACGGCTATGGCTACACCTTC	CASRSQGYGYGYTF
TRBJ1-1	TRBV25-1	.	TRBD1	TGTGCCAGCAGTGACCCCAGGGGGGTGGGTGAAGCTTTCTTT	CASSDPRGVGEAFF
TRBJ2-2	TRBV6-5	few	.	TGTGCCAGCAGTTACGGCAGCGGGGAGCTGTTTTTT	CASSYGSGELFF
TRBJ2-3	TRBV27	.	.	TGTGCCAGCAGTTTAGGGGGTCGGGTTAGCACAGATACGCAGTATTTT	CASSLGGRVSTDTQYF
TRBJ1-5	TRBV6-1	.	.	TGTGCCAGCACCCCGGGACCTCATCAGCCCCAGCATTTT	CASTPGPHQPQHF
TRBJ1-5	TRBV10-3	many	.	TGTGCCACCGGAGTTTTAAATCAGCCCCAGCATTTT	CATGVLNQPQHF
TRBJ2-7	TRBV28	.	.	TGTGCCAGCAGTTCTACCGGGACTGAGATCTACGAGCAGTACTTC	CASSSTGTEIYEQYF
TRBJ1-2	TRBV7-2	.	.	TGTGCCAGCAGCTATCGGGTCCAGCCAAGGCCAGGTGGGAACTATGGCTACACCTTC	CASSYRVQPRPGGNYGYTF
TRBJ1-5	TRBV7-8	.	.	TGTGCCAGCAGCTTATTTGGAGATAGCAATCAGCCCCAGCATTTT	CASSLFGDSNQPQHF
TRBJ2-1	TRBV9	.	.	TGTGCCAGCACCCCCCGAGATTACTACAATGAGCAGTTCTTC	CASTPRDYYNEQFF
TRBJ2-7	TRBV2	.	TRBD2	TGTGCCAGCAGGGCAGGGACTAGCGGGAGAGGGCAGTACTTC	CASRAGTSGRGQYF
TRBJ1-1	TRBV29-1	.	.	TGCAGCGTGAGTCCTAGCGGGACTGAAGCTTTCTTT	CSVSPSGTEAFF